What follows describes a single T cell receptor beta chain. Antigen unknown. The record originates from a study of PD-1 blockade in classical Hodgkin lymphoma. General study findings and limits: Relative to healthy donors, newly diagnosed patients reportedly had lower baseline TCR diversity, which was reported as lower still in relapsed/refractory patients. Possible causes of repertoire differences, disease activity or prior therapy, remain undefined.

The CDR3 spans 12 residues. Trimming stripped 2 bases from V and 5 bases from J, with 6 bases between. CDR1 SNHLY and CDR2 FYNNEI come from the germline V gene. Here immunoSEQ multiplex PCR was the method, and the copy in TCRdb shows in-frame clones only, minus some. The data hold tens of thousands of clones, with roughly 91% observed a single time. This sample's time point: newly diagnosed, previously untreated cHL patient sample. Serving as comparison were PBMCs from newly diagnosed, untreated classical Hodgkin lymphoma, which were sequenced alongside the relapsed/refractory trial patients. This TCR was sampled from a human donor with classical Hodgkin lymphoma. Specimen: peripheral blood mononuclear cells (PBMCs). The chain has TRBV2 and TRBJ1-2, with TRBD1 as a possible D gene (5 bases). The CDR3 loop is CASSEKGYGYTF. CDR3 bases: TGTGCCAGCAGTGAAAAGGGGTATGGCTACACCTTC. Full variable domain (missing parts from reference TRBV2 and TRBJ1-2): EPEVTQTPSHQVTQMGQEVILRCVPISNHLYFYWYRQILGQKVEFLVSFYNNEISEKSEIFDDQFSVERPDGSNFTLKIRSTKLEDSAMYFCASSEKGYGYTFGSGTRLTVV.